This T cell receptor (beta chain) appears in the sequencing data of a study of OX40 agonist ivuxolimab in advanced cancers. Study at large: All patients had ivuxolimab intravenously every 2 weeks at 0.01 to 10 mg/kg. Hepatocellular carcinoma, melanoma, renal cell or head and neck cancer was diagnosed in the dose-escalation patients.

Per germline, CDR1 GTSNPN and CDR2 SVGIG (reference sequence). This CDR3 spans 14 amino acids. The germline V and J ends were trimmed by 1 base and 2 bases, with 8 bases remaining between them. This clone was picked up a small number of times. The antigen is unknown. General study results and limits: On average, CD8+ T cells showed a greater number of expanded clones than CD4+.

Some clones are missing from TCRdb's copy, which holds only in-frame ones; the method was immunoSEQ multiplex PCR. The table has about 88,000 clones, around 85% seen once. The chain couples TRBV30 to TRBJ2-2; no clear D gene. The specimen was CD4+ or CD8+ T cells sorted from blood, collected in a trial of the OX40 agonist ivuxolimab. This clonotype was sampled from an adult with an advanced solid tumor such as melanoma, head and neck, liver or kidney cancer. The CDR3 DNA reads as TGTGCCTGGAGTGGGCCTCCCAACACCGGGGAGCTGTTTTTT. Translation: CAWSGPPNTGELFF. The full variable domain, with the rest looked up from reference TRBV30 and TRBJ2-2, is SQTIHQWPATLVQPVGSPLSLECTVEGTSNPNLYWYRQAAGRGLQLLFYSVGIGQISSEVPQNLSASRPQDRQFILSSKKLLLSDSGFYLCAWSGPPNTGELFFGEGSRLTVL.